The 16 T cell receptor beta chains below come from one sample, sequenced in a study of regulatory T cells in long-lasting Graves disease. The time point here: newly diagnosed GD, antithyroid drugs for less than 3 months. From RNA extracted from PBMCs, the TCR library was made. Combining iRepertoire HTBI primers with Arm-PCR of CDR3 regions, the authors built TCR beta libraries. TCRdb recomputed calls from the multiplex PCR reads with MiXCR, one row per CDR3 protein. The data hold 400,000 to 500,000 distinct CDR3 sequences, with 14% observed a single time. These same data were also listed under a study on T cells in Graves' hyperthyroidism and ophthalmopathy.

Here the sequenced sample was peripheral blood mononuclear cells (PBMCs), taken at new diagnosis, from a patient treated with antithyroid drugs. These receptors originate from a woman in her 50s with Graves disease.

The chain links TRBV5-1 to TRBJ2-5; 12 bases map to TRBD1. V lost 4 bases to trimming and J lost 7 bases; unmatched junction nucleotides: 5. The germline V gene has CDR1 SGHRS and CDR2 YFSETQ. The length of the CDR3 is 14 residues. CDR3 residues: CASSPGTGGLTQYF. The CDR3 DNA reads TGCGCCAGCAGCCCCGGGACAGGGGGCTTGACCCAGTACTTC.

V is TRBV6-9 and J is TRBJ2-2; no definite D call. This CDR3 spans 14 amino acids. Germline assignment: CDR1 MNHGY and CDR2 SVAAGI. V dropped 4 bases and J dropped 5 bases, with 11 bases sitting between them. The CDR3 loop reads CASSSPLVTGELFF. The DNA for the CDR3 is TGTGCCAGCAGTTCACCGTTGGTAACCGGGGAGCTGTTTTTT.

This clonotype was counted many times. The chain joins TRBV10-3 to TRBJ1-1; tentative D call: TRBD1 (5 bases). Germline-derived CDR1 and CDR2 are ENHRY and SYGVKD. This CDR3 is 14 amino acids long. Trimming pared 8 bases from V and 0 bases from J, leaving 13 bases between. DNA of the CDR3: TGTGCCATCCGTTCGGGGGTGGTGAACACTGAAGCTTTCTTT. Translation: CAIRSGVVNTEAFF.

In this sample, this clonotype turned up a few times. The chain uses TRBV28 and TRBJ2-1, with 7 bases fitting TRBD2. The CDR3 loop spans 15 amino acids. V dropped 7 bases and J dropped 2; count of bases not matched to a gene: 8. The germline CDR1 and CDR2 sequences are MDHEN and SYDVKM. The CDR3 DNA follows: TGTGCCAGCAACCAAGGTCTAGCGGCCTACAATGAGCAGTTCTTC. Translating gives CASNQGLAAYNEQFF.

This clonotype was counted at least ten times. The genes are TRBV3-1 and TRBJ1-5; D is uncertain. The CDR3 totals 15 residues. V lost 0 bases and J lost 8, with 14 bases in between. Germline V gene sequence: CDR1 LGHDT, CDR2 YNNKEL (reference sequence). Here the CDR3 DNA reads TGTGCCAGCAGCCAAGATCCGACCCCGAGGGAGCCCCAGCATTTT. Translation gives CASSQDPTPREPQHF.

In its sample, this clonotype was seen a few times. The gene calls are TRBV19 and TRBJ2-5; a possible D gene is TRBD1 (6 bases). The CDR3 is made up of 15 amino acids. V dropped 5 bases and J dropped 5 bases, with 18 bases sitting between them. Germline CDR1 LNHDA, CDR2 SQIVND (reference sequence). CDR3 protein: CASSEADSFQETQYF. As DNA, the CDR3 is TGTGCCAGTAGTGAAGCGGACAGTTTTCAGGAGACCCAGTACTTC.

This clonotype was recorded many times. The chain has TRBV12-3 or TRBV12-4 and TRBJ2-1; 8 nucleotides agree with TRBD1. With the DNA end fitting TRBJ2-5 better, the J assignment may be wrong. The CDR3 extends over 14 amino acids. As DNA, the CDR3 is TGTGCCAGCAGTTCGACAGGGGAGCAAGAGACCCAGTACTTC. Translated: CASSSTGEQETQYF.

This chain connects TRBV5-1 to TRBJ2-1; 11 bases align to TRBD2. Trimming removed 7 bases from V and 5 bases from J; junction bases left unmatched: 11. This CDR3 has 16 amino acids. Per the germline V gene, CDR1 is SGHRS and CDR2 is YFSETQ. This CDR3 reads CASPRSGTSGDNEQFF. DNA of the CDR3: TGCGCCAGCCCCCGATCCGGGACTAGCGGTGACAATGAGCAGTTCTTC.

J is TRBJ2-1 and V is TRBV4-1, with D tentatively TRBD1 or TRBD2 (5 bases each). Deletions cut 3 bases from V and 0 bases from J, with 12 bases between. The CDR3 consists of 16 residues. From germline, CDR1 is MGHRA and CDR2 YSYEKL. Written as DNA, the CDR3 is TGCGCCAGCAGCCAGGGGGATCTGAGCTCCTACAATGAGCAGTTCTTC. Translation: CASSQGDLSSYNEQFF.

This clonotype was recorded at least ten times. This chain links TRBV28 with TRBJ2-3, with D hard to call. Germline CDR1 and CDR2: MDHEN and SYDVKM. The CDR3 extends over 16 amino acids. Between the trimmed V and J ends, which lost 5 bases and 2 bases, there was a span of 17 bases. The CDR3 protein is CASSAYYFGDTDTQYF. CDR3 nucleotide sequence: TGTGCCAGCAGTGCCTATTATTTTGGGGACACAGATACGCAGTATTTT.

The rearrangement links TRBV3-1 to TRBJ2-3; 9 bases are shared with TRBD1. CDR1 LGHDT and CDR2 YNNKEL come from the germline V gene (reference sequence). This CDR3 is 17 amino acids long. The V and J ends lost 2 bases and 2 bases, in that order; junction bases with no gene match: 8. The DNA of the CDR3 is TGTGCCAGCAGCCAATGGACTGGGACAGGGACCACAGATACGCAGTATTTT. Protein: CASSQWTGTGTTDTQYF.

At least ten counts were recorded for this clonotype. The rearrangement joins TRBV7-3 to TRBJ2-4, with a tentative D call TRBD1 (5 bases). The CDR3 runs to 16 residues. Germline lookup yields CDR1 SGHTA and CDR2 FQGTGA. The V end lost 2 bases, the J end lost 4 bases, and 15 bases lay between the germline ends. Here the CDR3 reads CASSLGSGQGKNIQYF. The CDR3 DNA reads as TGTGCCAGCAGCTTAGGTTCTGGGCAGGGTAAAAACATTCAGTACTTC.

This clonotype appeared many times. J is TRBJ2-7 and V is TRBV11-3; TRBD1 matches at 9 bases. There are 15 residues in the CDR3. The junction had 9 bases not matched to a gene; V was cut back by 5 bases and J by 4 bases. The germline CDR1 and CDR2 sequences are SGHNT and YENEEA. DNA for the CDR3: TGTGCCAGCAGCAGACGTACAGGGGGCGAGTACGAGCAGTACTTC. Its translation: CASSRRTGGEYEQYF.

Notes on this clonotype: At one of its ends the junction is not consistent with the germline gene, which may arise from a read error. The V and J genes are TRBV24-1 and TRBJ2-1; D remains unclear. This CDR3 is 14 amino acids long. The V gene's germline CDR1 is KGHDR and CDR2 SFDVKD. The CDR3: CATSPSAPYNERFF. CDR3 DNA sequence: TGTGCCACCAGTCCTTCAGCCCCATACAATGAGCGGTTCTTC.

This clonotype showed up just a few times. Here the CDR3 omits its conserved ending phenylalanine or tryptophan, so a read error is the likely source. The chain joins TRBV20-1 to TRBJ1-1; no clear D gene. The CDR3 has 12 residues. Trimming pared 5 bases from V and 6 bases from J, leaving 13 bases between. Germline assignment: CDR1 DFQATT and CDR2 SNEGSKA (reference sequence). The CDR3, as DNA: TGCAGTGCTTTTCTCACCGGGGCTGAAGCTTTCTCT. This encodes CSAFLTGAEAFS.

This clonotype was observed at least ten times. V is TRBV9 and J is TRBJ2-1, with 7 bases fitting TRBD2. Germline values: CDR1 SGDLS, CDR2 YYNGEE. This CDR3 has 15 amino acids. The ends lost 0 bases at V and 2 bases at J; junction bases unmatched: 2. This CDR3 reads CASSVGGTTYNEQFF. The CDR3 region has the DNA TGTGCCAGCAGCGTAGGGGGGACTACCTACAATGAGCAGTTCTTC.